The present T cell receptor (beta chain) was sequenced within a study of shared clonotypes between healthy human individuals. The repertoire was sequenced with immunoSEQ multiplex PCR; TCRdb's copy has only in-frame clones and lacks some. The sample contains about 2.4 million clones, roughly 93% of which appear only once. A word on this clone: Other DNA variants within this sample encode the same CDR3.

Germline V gene data show CDR1 as KGHSH and CDR2 as LQKENI. This CDR3 has 13 residues. V dropped 2 bases and J dropped 4 bases, with 6 bases sitting between them. This chain connects TRBV18 to TRBJ1-5; D call uncertain. The clonotype comes from a man between 18 and 35 years old in good health. Some clones in this sample may be carry-over from other donors' samples. The sequenced material came from naive CD4+ T cells from PBMCs. Subset: CD45RA+ positively selected. CDR3 amino acids: CASSPSENQPQHF. The CDR3, as DNA: TGTGCCAGCTCACCATCGGAAAATCAGCCCCAGCATTTT.